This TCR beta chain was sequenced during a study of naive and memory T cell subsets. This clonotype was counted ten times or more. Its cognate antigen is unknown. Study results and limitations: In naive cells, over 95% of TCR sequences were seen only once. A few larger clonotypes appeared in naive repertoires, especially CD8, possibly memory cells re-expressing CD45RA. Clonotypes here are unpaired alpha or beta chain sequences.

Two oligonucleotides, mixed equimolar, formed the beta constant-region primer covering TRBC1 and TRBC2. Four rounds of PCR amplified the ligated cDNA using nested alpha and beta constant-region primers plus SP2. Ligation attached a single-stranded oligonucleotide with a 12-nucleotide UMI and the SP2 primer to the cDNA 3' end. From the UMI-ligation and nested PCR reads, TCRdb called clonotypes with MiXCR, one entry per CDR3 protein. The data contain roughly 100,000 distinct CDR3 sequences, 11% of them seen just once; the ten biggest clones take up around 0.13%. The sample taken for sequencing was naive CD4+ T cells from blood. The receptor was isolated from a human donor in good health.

The CDR3 DNA sequence: TGCAGCGTTGAGGGGAGTTGGGGGACTGAAGCTTTCTTT. Amino acid sequence: CSVEGSWGTEAFF. The chain links TRBV29-1 to TRBJ1-1; weak D call: TRBD1 (5 bases). The CDR3 length is 13 residues. V dropped 3 bases and J dropped 5 bases, with 13 bases sitting between them. CDR1 and CDR2 from the germline V gene are SQVTM and ANQGSEA.